This TCR beta chain was recovered during a study of T cell responses to AZD1222 COVID-19 vaccine. About the research overall: Some second doses came at about 4 weeks and others at about 12 weeks; these were pooled. The study, taken as a whole, reports: Recipients of AZD1222 seropositive at baseline numbered only 6 or 7. Close to half of all spike-specific TCRs reportedly target regions of the variants that are unmutated. White British donors predominated, females outnumbered males, and clonal diversity was possibly underestimated.

Germline CDR1 reads MNHEY; CDR2 reads SVGEGT. The CDR3 runs 13 residues. V lost 2 bases and J lost 12, with 16 bases in between. This clone has only a few counts. The antigen remains undetermined. Assay: immunoSEQ multiplex PCR; the TCRdb copy retains only in-frame clones and omits some. The data contain about 130,000 clones, approximately 84% of them singletons. The sample was peripheral blood, taken on day 0 of AZD1222 vaccination. This receptor was obtained from an adult in good health. This chain links TRBV6-2 or TRBV6-3 with TRBJ1-1; D ambiguous. This chain's CDR3 is CASSYTHQAATFF. In DNA, the CDR3 is TGTGCCAGCAGTTACACCCACCAGGCTGCCACTTTCTTT.